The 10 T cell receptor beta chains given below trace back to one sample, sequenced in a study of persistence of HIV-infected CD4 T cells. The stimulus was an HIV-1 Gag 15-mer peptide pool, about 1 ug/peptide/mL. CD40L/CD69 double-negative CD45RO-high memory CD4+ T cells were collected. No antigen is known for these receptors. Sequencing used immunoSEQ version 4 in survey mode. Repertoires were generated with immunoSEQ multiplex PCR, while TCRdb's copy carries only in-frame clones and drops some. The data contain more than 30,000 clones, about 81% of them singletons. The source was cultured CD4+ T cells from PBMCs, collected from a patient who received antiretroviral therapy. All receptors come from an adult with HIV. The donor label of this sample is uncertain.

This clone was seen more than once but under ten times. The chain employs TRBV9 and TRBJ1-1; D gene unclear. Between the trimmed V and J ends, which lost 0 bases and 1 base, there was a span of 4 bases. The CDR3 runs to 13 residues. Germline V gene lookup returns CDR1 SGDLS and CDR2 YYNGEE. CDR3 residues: CASSVVTNTEAFF. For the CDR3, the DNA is TGTGCCAGCAGCGTAGTCACGAACACTGAAGCTTTCTTT.

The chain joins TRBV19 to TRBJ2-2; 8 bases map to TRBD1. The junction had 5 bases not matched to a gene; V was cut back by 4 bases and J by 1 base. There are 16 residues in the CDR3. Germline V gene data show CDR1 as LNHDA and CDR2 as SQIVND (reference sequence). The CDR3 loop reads CASSTLQGVNTGELFF. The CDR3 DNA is TGTGCCAGTAGTACCCTACAGGGGGTGAACACCGGGGAGCTGTTTTTT.

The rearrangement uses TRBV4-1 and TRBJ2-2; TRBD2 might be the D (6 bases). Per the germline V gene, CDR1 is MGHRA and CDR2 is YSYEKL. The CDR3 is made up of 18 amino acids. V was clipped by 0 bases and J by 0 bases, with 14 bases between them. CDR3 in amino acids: CASSQDGRGASNTGELFF. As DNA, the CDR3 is TGCGCCAGCAGCCAAGATGGGCGGGGCGCGTCGAACACCGGGGAGCTGTTTTTT.

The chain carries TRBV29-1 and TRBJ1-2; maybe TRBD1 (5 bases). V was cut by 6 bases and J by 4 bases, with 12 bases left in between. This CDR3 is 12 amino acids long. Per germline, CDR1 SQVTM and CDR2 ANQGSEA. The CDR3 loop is CSVGDRGYGYTF. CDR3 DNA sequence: TGCAGCGTGGGAGACAGAGGCTATGGCTACACCTTC.

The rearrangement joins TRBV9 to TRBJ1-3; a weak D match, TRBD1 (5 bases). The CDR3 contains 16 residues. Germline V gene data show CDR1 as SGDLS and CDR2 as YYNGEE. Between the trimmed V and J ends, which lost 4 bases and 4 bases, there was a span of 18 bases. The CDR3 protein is CASSPRPGTAGNTIYF. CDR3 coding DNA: TGTGCCAGCAGCCCTCGTCCCGGGACCGCCGGAAACACCATATATTTT.

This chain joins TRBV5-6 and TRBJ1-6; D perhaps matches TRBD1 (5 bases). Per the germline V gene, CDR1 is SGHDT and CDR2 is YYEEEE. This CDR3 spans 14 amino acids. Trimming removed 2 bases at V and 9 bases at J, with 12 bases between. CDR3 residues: CASSLTRRGSPLHF. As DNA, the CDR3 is TGTGCCAGCAGCTTAACCCGAAGGGGTTCACCCCTCCACTTT.

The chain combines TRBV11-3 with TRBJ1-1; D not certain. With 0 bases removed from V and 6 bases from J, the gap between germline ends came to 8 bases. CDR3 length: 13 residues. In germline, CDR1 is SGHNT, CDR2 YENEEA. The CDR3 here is CASSLEGHSEAFF. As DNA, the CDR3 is TGTGCCAGCAGCTTAGAGGGTCACTCTGAAGCTTTCTTT.

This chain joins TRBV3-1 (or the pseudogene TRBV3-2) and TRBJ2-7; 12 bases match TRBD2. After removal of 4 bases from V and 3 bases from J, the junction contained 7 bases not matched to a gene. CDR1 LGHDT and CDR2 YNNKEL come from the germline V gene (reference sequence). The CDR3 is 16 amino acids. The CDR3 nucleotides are TGTGCCAGCAGCCCAGAGACGGGACTAGCGGGCTACGAGCAGTACTTC. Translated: CASSPETGLAGYEQYF.

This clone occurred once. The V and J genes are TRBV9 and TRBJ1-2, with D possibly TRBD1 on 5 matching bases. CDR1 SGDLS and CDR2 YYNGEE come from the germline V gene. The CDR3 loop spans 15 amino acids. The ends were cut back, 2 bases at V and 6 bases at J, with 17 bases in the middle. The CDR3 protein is CASSVRDGEPDGYTF. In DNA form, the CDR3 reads TGTGCCAGCAGCGTCCGGGACGGCGAGCCCGATGGCTACACCTTC.

CDR3 region: CASSVGVRTYEQYF. DNA of the CDR3: TGTGCCAGCAGCGTAGGGGTCAGGACCTACGAGCAGTACTTC. This rearrangement joins TRBV9 to TRBJ2-7; D unclear. The germline CDR1 and CDR2 sequences are SGDLS and YYNGEE. CDR3 length: 14 residues. V shed 0 bases and J shed 2 bases, with 9 bases lying between them.